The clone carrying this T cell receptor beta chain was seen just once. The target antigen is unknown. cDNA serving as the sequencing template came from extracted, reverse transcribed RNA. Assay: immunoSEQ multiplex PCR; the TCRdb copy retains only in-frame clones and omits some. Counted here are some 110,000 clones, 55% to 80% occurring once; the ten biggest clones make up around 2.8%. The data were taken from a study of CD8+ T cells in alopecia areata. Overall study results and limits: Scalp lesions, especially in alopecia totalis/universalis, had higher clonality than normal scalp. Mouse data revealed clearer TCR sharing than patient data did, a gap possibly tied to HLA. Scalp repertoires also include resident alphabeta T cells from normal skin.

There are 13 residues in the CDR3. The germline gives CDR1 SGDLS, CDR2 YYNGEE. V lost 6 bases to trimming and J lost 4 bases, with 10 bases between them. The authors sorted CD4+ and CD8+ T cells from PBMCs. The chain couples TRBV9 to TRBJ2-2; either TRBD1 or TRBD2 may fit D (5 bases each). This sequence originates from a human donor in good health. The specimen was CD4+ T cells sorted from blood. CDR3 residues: CASTPGPTGELFF. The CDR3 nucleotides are TGTGCCAGCACCCCGGGGCCCACCGGGGAGCTGTTTTTT. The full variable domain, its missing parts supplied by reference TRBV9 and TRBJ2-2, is DSGVTQTPKHLITATGQRVTLRCSPRSGDLSVYWYQQSLDQGLQFLIQYYNGEERAKGNILERFSAQQFPDLHSELNLSSLELGDSALYFCASTPGPTGELFFGEGSRLTVL.